The present T cell receptor (beta chain) was sequenced within a study of shared clonotypes between healthy human individuals (dated by TCRdb to between 2020 and 2021). With respect to the entire study: The cohort included a few men and a couple of women between 18 and 49 years of age. Per donor, three plates each were used for CD4 naive and CD4 memory, two for CD8 naive, and one for CD8 memory. To estimate repertoire size and how much clonotype sharing occurs between individuals, the study deeply sequenced the blood TCR repertoires of several healthy adults. To increase sequencing depth and limit assay-specific biases, TCR repertoire library preparation and sequencing were carried out by different laboratories using diverse techniques. Each donor's leukapheresis produced roughly between roughly 0.94 and 9.5 billion PBMCs. Broader findings and caveats from the paper: Larger estimated clonotype richness was generally found for naive subsets than for memory subsets. About 4.5% of naive CD4, 3.5% of naive CD8, around 2.3% of memory CD4, and over 0.35% of memory CD8 clonotypes were shared across several donors. Even with the large sequencing depth, rarefaction of the sorted-subset datasets indicated that sequencing was incomplete. Only blood was sampled, and tissue TCR repertoires likely differ from those in blood. Pairwise subsampling indicated that sequencing depth was expected to affect the degree of clonotype sharing among donors. Because the study included only a small number of donors, the genetic and exposure-history diversity represented was limited. Compared with non-shared clonotypes, the clonotypes found in all four sorted-subset donors had higher generation probabilities.

In the case of this clone: The antigen it recognizes is unknown. No qualities accompany the bases; no much larger clone lies one base away.

Using the deep immunoSEQ assay, TCR CDR3 regions were amplified from genomic DNA by multiplex PCR. Genomic DNA extracted from each cell subset was distributed evenly over all wells of several immunoSEQ 96-well plates, and each plate served as one replicate. For sorted subsets, about 0.2 ug genomic DNA, equal to some 30,000 T cell genomes, was loaded into each replicate PCR. The purified libraries were quantified using a Qubit 3.0 fluorometer, sized with a Bioanalyzer 2100, and then quantified again using the KAPA Library Quantification kit. Each immunoSEQ 96-well plate was sequenced on its own single-read 150-cycle Illumina NextSeq 550 flow cell. The authors' pipeline ran thus. Because the immunoSEQ output held only junctional sequences and lacked quality scores, the filtering could not match the filtering applied to full-length reads. To assign V/J genes and CDR3, sequences were annotated against IMGT germline references using PyIR, a Python wrapper for IgBLAST v1.9. Any read was removed if the V/J assignment was weak (E-value above 1e-6), the CDR3 was missing, or the read contained stop codons, out-of-frame junctions, or ambiguous translated residues. V3J clonotypes were defined by identical inferred V gene, J gene, and CDR3 amino acid sequence. Percentage overlap between repertoires was computed as shared unique clonotypes divided by the size of the smaller repertoire. RTK rarefaction, the Chao1 estimator, and Recon v2.1 estimates of unobserved clonotypes were used to assess repertoire richness. For all TCRbeta clonotypes obtained by the gDNA method from a handful of donors, generation probabilities were computed with OLGA. TCRdb holds this immuneACCESS table with in-frame rearrangements only. Some clones are missing; in checked studies, unresolved V genes explain under half, and the rest has no known cause. V and J calls plus clone size are reproduced from that table; the DNA served to infer D and trimming. The sample data list around 1.9 million clones, and roughly 93% of these were observed just once. The ten largest clones represent about 1.7% of the sample.

CD8 naive samples were CD45RO-negative cells positively selected for CCR7, giving a CD45RA+CCR7+ population that excluded TemRA cells. The donors were healthy, HIV-negative adults with no recently reported acute infections or vaccinations. All donors were Caucasian adults living in Nashville, Tennessee, USA. Blood was collected by leukapheresis, and PBMCs were isolated by Ficoll-Histopaque density gradient centrifugation and then cryopreserved in liquid nitrogen vapor phase. Analytical flow cytometry was used to check the purity and quantity of each magnetically sorted T cell population. From each sorted fraction, genomic DNA was isolated and quantified by UV absorbance on a Nanodrop 2000c. CDR1 SQVTM and CDR2 ANQGSEA were looked up in the germline V gene. From the cysteine through the phenylalanine, the CDR3 covers 13 amino acids. Only the CDR3 part of the read is kept: 39 bases, read in frame from the first base.

The sequence derives from a man younger than 35 in good health. Some clones in this sample may be carry-over from other donors' samples. Recombination joined TRBV29-1 with TRBJ2-5; TRBD2 is a weak D gene call, 6 bases matching. The DNA end is more similar to TRBJ2-7, so the J call may be wrong. Material for sequencing was naive CD8+ T cells from PBMCs. The sample's cell subset or site label is to be understood as: CD45RA+CCR7+. The sequence in DNA is TGCAGCGTTGAAGATGGGAGGTCCTACGAGCAGTACTTC. Its protein is CSVEDGRSYEQYF.